These 17 T cell receptor beta chains were sequenced from one sample in a study of blood T cell repertoires in COVID-19. TCRdb keeps only in-frame clones here, not all; method: immunoSEQ multiplex PCR. The sample has around 250,000 clones, around 87% seen once. Sequenced input: peripheral blood. These receptors all come from a woman aged 55-70 years with COVID-19, enrolled during active disease.

The rearrangement uses TRBV27 and TRBJ1-6; 11 bases line up with TRBD1. Per germline, CDR1 MNHEY and CDR2 SMNVEV (reference sequence). V lost 5 bases and J lost 6; bases outside the gene matches: 9. There are 17 residues in the CDR3. CDR3 in DNA: TGTGCCAGCAGTGCCACGGACAGGGGGCCTAGTAATTCACCCCTCCACTTT. This gives the protein CASSATDRGPSNSPLHF.

Turning to this clone: At one end, the junction sequence differs from germline, possibly due to a read error. The rearrangement joins TRBV30 to TRBJ1-2; perhaps TRBD1 as D (6 bases). This CDR3 spans 17 amino acids. The V gene's germline CDR1 is GTSNPN and CDR2 SVGIG (reference sequence). CDR3 in amino acids: CAWSAGGQPSGHYGHTF. Here the CDR3 DNA reads TGTGCCTGGAGTGCTGGGGGACAACCGTCGGGGCACTATGGCCACACCTTC.

The chain has TRBV14 and TRBJ1-1; D is ambiguous. Germline V lookup: CDR1 SGHDN, CDR2 FVKESK. The CDR3 extends over 16 amino acids. V was pared by 2 bases and J by 12 bases, with 25 bases between. CDR3 sequence (DNA): TGTGCCAGCAGCCAATTGTCCCGGGCCCTCAACGGGGTGACTTTCTTT. Its translation is CASSQLSRALNGVTFF.

V and J are TRBV21-1 and TRBJ2-3; the tabulated D call, TRBD1, remains unverified against the DNA. TRBV21-1 is a pseudogene locus. This CDR3 is built from 15 residues. The chain's CDR3 is CASSKVRDNTDTQYF. As DNA, the CDR3 is TGTGCCAGCAGCAAAGTCAGGGACAACACAGATACGCAGTATTTT.

V usage is TRBV4-2 and J usage is TRBJ1-2, with 7 bases lining up with TRBD1. The CDR3 consists of 15 residues. Germline V gives CDR1 LGHNA, CDR2 YNFKEQ. V dropped 0 bases and J dropped 7; count of bases not matched to a gene: 8. The CDR3 nucleotides are TGTGCCAGCAGCCAAGATCCCGACAGGACAGGTGGCTACACCTTC. Its translation is CASSQDPDRTGGYTF.

J is TRBJ1-2 and V is TRBV7-8, with TRBD1 matching over 7 bases. After removal of 4 bases from V and 4 bases from J, the junction contained 12 bases not matched to a gene. Germline V gene sequence: CDR1 SGHVS, CDR2 FQNEAQ. The CDR3 spans 16 residues. In DNA form, the CDR3 reads TGTGCCAGCAGCTCCAGGACAGGAGGAGCTTTCTATGGCTACACCTTC. Translating it yields CASSSRTGGAFYGYTF.

CDR3 DNA sequence: TGCAGCGTTGGTTTCGGAGTAGGTGAAAAACTGTTTTTT. Protein product: CSVGFGVGEKLFF. The chain links TRBV29-1 to TRBJ1-4; no clear D. V was trimmed by 4 bases and J by 7 bases, leaving 13 bases between them. The CDR3 totals 13 residues. The germline V gene has CDR1 SQVTM and CDR2 ANQGSEA.

The V call is TRBV19, the J call TRBJ1-3, with TRBD1 identical over 12 bases. Germline V CDR1 and CDR2: LNHDA, SQIVND (reference sequence). The CDR3 sequence is 18 residues long. Trimming at V came to 7 bases and at J to 3 bases, leaving 13 bases not matched to a gene. The CDR3 protein is CASTRDRGRPDLGNTIYF. CDR3 DNA sequence: TGTGCCAGTACCCGGGACAGGGGGCGACCAGACCTTGGAAACACCATATATTTT.

V is TRBV6-4 and J is TRBJ2-3; maybe TRBD1 (6 bases). The CDR3 spans 16 residues. Deletions cut 2 bases from V and 0 bases from J, with 12 bases between. Looked up from germline, CDR1 is MRHNA and CDR2 is SNTAGT. The CDR3 DNA is TGTGCCAGCAGTGACCCAGGGGACCCTAGCACAGATACGCAGTATTTT. As protein: CASSDPGDPSTDTQYF.

This chain links TRBV29-1 with TRBJ1-2; the match to TRBD1 covers 8 bases. Looked up from germline, CDR1 is SQVTM and CDR2 is ANQGSEA. The CDR3 totals 14 residues. The V gene end was trimmed by 4 bases and the J gene end by 6 bases; junction bases not matched to a gene: 10. CDR3 protein: CSVGQGQAIDGYTF. CDR3 coding DNA: TGCAGCGTTGGACAGGGGCAGGCTATAGATGGCTACACCTTC.

This chain uses TRBV4-2 with TRBJ1-1; D possibly corresponds to TRBD1 (5 bases). The germline gives CDR1 LGHNA, CDR2 YNFKEQ. The CDR3 sequence is 15 residues long. Trimming stripped 0 bases from V and 0 bases from J, with 8 bases between. The CDR3 bases are TGTGCCAGCAGCCAAGAGCAGACAGTGAACACTGAAGCTTTCTTT. This translates into CASSQEQTVNTEAFF.

This sequence joins TRBV11-2 and TRBJ2-7; 9 bases map to TRBD1. There are 14 residues in the CDR3. Germline CDR1 and CDR2: SGHAT and FQNNGV. With 9 bases clipped from V and 2 bases from J, the junction kept 8 bases outside the gene matches. The CDR3 DNA sequence: TGTGCCAGTACTTCCGGGACAGGGCCCTACGAGCAGTACTTC. Translating gives CASTSGTGPYEQYF.

Points on this clone: Other DNA sequences within the sample encode an identical CDR3. The V gene is TRBV6-2 or TRBV6-3, the J gene TRBJ1-1; no reliable D call. This CDR3 is built from 14 residues. Germline CDR1 is MNHEY and CDR2 is SVGEGT. Deletions cut 2 bases from V and 1 base from J, with 8 bases between. The CDR3: CASSYGTENTEAFF. Here the CDR3 DNA reads TGTGCCAGCAGTTACGGTACAGAGAACACTGAAGCTTTCTTT.

The chain combines TRBV6-5 with TRBJ2-7; 10 nucleotides agree with TRBD1. The CDR3 extends over 13 amino acids. J was trimmed by 7 bases and V by 10 bases; bases with no gene match: 10. Germline V lookup: CDR1 MNHEY, CDR2 SVGAGI. CDR3 bases: TGTGCCACCGTAAGGGGACAGGGGAGGGAGCAGTACTTC. Translating gives CATVRGQGREQYF.

This clone was recorded once. DNA of the CDR3: TGTGCCAGCAGCCAAGCTCAAGGACTACCCGATGGCTACACCTTC. Translating it yields CASSQAQGLPDGYTF. The V gene is TRBV3-1 (or the pseudogene TRBV3-2), the J gene TRBJ1-2; D remains unclear. This CDR3 has 15 amino acids. The V gene lost 1 base and the J gene lost 6 bases, with 15 bases spanning the gap. CDR1 is LGHDT and CDR2 is YNNKEL in the germline V gene (reference sequence).

This rearrangement joins TRBV4-2 to TRBJ1-2; 7 bases align to TRBD1. The germline V gene encodes CDR1 LGHNA and CDR2 YNFKEQ. CDR3 length: 15 residues. Trimming took 7 bases from V and 4 from J; bases not matched to a gene: 12. Here the CDR3 DNA reads TGTGCCAGCAACCCTTCCAGGGGGTTCGTCTATGGCTACACCTTC. Protein product: CASNPSRGFVYGYTF.

This rearrangement joins TRBV4-1 to TRBJ1-3, with 9 bases that match TRBD1. This CDR3 is built from 15 residues. V trimming: 4 bases; J trimming: 7 bases; junction bases outside the gene matches: 8. Germline V gene lookup returns CDR1 MGHRA and CDR2 YSYEKL. CDR3 protein: CASSPGTGNLNTIYF. The CDR3 nucleotides are TGCGCCAGCAGCCCTGGGACAGGGAATCTGAACACCATATATTTT.